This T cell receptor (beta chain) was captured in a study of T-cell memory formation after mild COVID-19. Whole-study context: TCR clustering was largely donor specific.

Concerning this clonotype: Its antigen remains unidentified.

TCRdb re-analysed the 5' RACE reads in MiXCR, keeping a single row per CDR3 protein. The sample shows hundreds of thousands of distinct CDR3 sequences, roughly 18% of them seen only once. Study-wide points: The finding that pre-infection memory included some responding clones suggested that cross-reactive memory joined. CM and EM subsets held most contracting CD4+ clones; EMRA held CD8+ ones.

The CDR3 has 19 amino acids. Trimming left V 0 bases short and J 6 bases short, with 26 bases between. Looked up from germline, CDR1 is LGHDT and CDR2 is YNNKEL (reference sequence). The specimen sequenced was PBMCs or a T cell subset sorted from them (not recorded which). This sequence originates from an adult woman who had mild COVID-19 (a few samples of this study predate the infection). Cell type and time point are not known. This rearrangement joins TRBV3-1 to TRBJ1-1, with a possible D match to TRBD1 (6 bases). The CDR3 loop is CASSQDGGAPPQRTPEAFF. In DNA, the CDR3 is TGTGCCAGCAGCCAAGATGGGGGGGCGCCCCCCCAACGTACGCCTGAAGCTTTCTTT.